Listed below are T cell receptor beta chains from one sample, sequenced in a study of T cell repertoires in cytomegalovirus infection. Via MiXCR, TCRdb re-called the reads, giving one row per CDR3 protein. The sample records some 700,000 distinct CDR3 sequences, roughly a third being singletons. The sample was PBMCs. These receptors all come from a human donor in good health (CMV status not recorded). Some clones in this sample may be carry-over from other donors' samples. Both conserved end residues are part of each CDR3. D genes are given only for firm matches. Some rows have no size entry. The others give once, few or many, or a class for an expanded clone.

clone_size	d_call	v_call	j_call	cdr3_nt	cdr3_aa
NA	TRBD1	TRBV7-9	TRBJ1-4	TGTGCCAGCAGCCATGGACAGGGGACTAATGAAAAACTGTTTTTT	CASSHGQGTNEKLFF
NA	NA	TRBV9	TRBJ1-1	TGTGCCAGCAGCGTCTCTCCCAACACTGAAGCTTTCTTT	CASSVSPNTEAFF
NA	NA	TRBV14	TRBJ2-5	TGTGCCAGCAGCCCATGGGACGGACAAGAGACCCAGTACTTC	CASSPWDGQETQYF
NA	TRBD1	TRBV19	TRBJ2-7	TGTGCCAGTAGGGACAGGGGATTCGGCGAGCAGTACTTC	CASRDRGFGEQYF
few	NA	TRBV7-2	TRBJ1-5	TGTGCCAGCAGCTTAGTAGGCAGTACTAATCAGCCCCAGCATTTT	CASSLVGSTNQPQHF
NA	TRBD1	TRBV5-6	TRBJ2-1	TGTGCCAGCAGCTCCCTCGGACAGGGAAACAATGAGCAGTTCTTC	CASSSLGQGNNEQFF
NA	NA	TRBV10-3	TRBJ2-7	TGTGCCATCAGGCAGGGTAACGAGCAGTACTTC	CAIRQGNEQYF
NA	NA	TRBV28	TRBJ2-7	TGTGCCAGCAGTCCCTCCGGCCCAGGTAACACCTACGAGCAGTACTTC	CASSPSGPGNTYEQYF
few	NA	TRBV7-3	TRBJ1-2	TGTGCCAGCAGCCCTACAGGGAGTGACTATGGCTACACCTTC	CASSPTGSDYGYTF
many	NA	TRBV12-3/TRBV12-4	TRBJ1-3	TGTGCCAGCAGTTCGGACTTGGGAAACACCATATATTTT	CASSSDLGNTIYF